This T cell receptor beta chain is from a study of T cells in Graves' hyperthyroidism and ophthalmopathy. This clonotype came up many times. TCR beta CDR3 sequences were amplified from RNA transcripts. A set of HTBI primers served as the primers for a first-round RT-PCR of the TCR CDR3. TCRdb reprocessed the multiplex PCR reads via MiXCR and lists one record per CDR3 protein. Seen here are more than 40,000 distinct CDR3 sequences, about half observed once, and the top ten hold roughly 32%. This CDR3 contains 16 residues. V was clipped by 5 bases and J by 5 bases; unmatched bases: 11. In germline, CDR1 is MNHEY, CDR2 SMNVEV (reference sequence).

The V call is TRBV27, the J call TRBJ1-2, with 10 bases matching TRBD1. The sequence derives from a woman aged 45-59 years with Graves' hyperthyroidism. The sequenced sample consisted of peripheral blood or thyroid tissue (not recorded which). CDR3 bases: TGTGCCAGCAGTAGTTCCGGGGACAGGGGTTGGTATGGCTACACCTTC. Its protein is CASSSSGDRGWYGYTF.